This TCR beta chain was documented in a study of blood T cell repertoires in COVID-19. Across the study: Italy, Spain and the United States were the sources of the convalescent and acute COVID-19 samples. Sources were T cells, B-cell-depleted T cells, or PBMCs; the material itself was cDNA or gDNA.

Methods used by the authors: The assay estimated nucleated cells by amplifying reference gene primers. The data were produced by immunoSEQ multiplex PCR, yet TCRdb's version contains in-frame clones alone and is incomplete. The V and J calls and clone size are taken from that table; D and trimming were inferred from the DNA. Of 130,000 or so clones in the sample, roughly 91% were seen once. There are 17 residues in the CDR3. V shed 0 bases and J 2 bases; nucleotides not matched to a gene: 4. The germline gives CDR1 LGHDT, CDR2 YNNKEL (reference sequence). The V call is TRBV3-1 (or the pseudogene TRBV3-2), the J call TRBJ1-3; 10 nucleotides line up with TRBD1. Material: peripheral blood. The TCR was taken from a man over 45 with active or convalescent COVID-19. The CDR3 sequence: CASSQDQGQGTGNTIYF. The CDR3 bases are TGTGCCAGCAGCCAAGATCAGGGACAGGGGACTGGAAACACCATATATTTT.